This T cell receptor (beta chain) was sequenced in a study of blood T cells in healthy people across ages. Overall study findings and caveats: More naive CD4+ cells and higher diversity marked long-lived donors relative to aged donors.

In regard to this clonotype: The antigen is unknown.

A second PCR, run for about 7 to 11 cycles, used a sample-barcoded 5' primer plus a J-beta primer mix. TCRdb reprocessed the 5' RACE reads with MiXCR, giving one entry per CDR3 protein. In the table there are 1 million or so distinct CDR3 sequences, around 27% of which are singletons. This same sample was also part of a study on T cells of mothers and their children.

The clonotype was recovered from a girl under 10 years old in good health. Source material: blood.

CDR3 coding DNA: TGTGCCACCAGTGATTTAACTAGCGGGGGGCCGGGCAATGAGCAGTTCTTC. Translated: CATSDLTSGGPGNEQFF. The chain has TRBV24-1 and TRBJ2-1, with 12 nucleotides matching TRBD2. This CDR3 is built from 17 residues. V shed 1 base, J shed 6 bases, and the junction held 6 bases outside the gene matches. Germline assignment: CDR1 KGHDR and CDR2 SFDVKD.